This TCR beta chain was documented in a study of cytomegalovirus exposure and HLA in healthy donors. PCR was performed using 60 Vbeta and 13 Jbeta primers. Profiled with immunoSEQ multiplex PCR; TCRdb holds only in-frame clones, not every one. The sample carries 150,000 to 200,000 clones, around four fifths recorded once. Trimming removed 2 bases from V and 6 bases from J, with 19 bases in between. Looked up from germline, CDR1 is MNHEY and CDR2 is SMNVEV (reference sequence). There are 16 residues in the CDR3. The sequence derives from a man in his fifties or sixties in good health and CMV-seronegative. V is TRBV27 and J is TRBJ1-1; D might be TRBD1 (6 bases). Material for sequencing was PBMCs. CDR3 nucleotide sequence: TGTGCCAGCAGTTTAAGGAAACAGGGAAAGGTTTCTGAAGCTTTCTTT. Translating gives CASSLRKQGKVSEAFF.